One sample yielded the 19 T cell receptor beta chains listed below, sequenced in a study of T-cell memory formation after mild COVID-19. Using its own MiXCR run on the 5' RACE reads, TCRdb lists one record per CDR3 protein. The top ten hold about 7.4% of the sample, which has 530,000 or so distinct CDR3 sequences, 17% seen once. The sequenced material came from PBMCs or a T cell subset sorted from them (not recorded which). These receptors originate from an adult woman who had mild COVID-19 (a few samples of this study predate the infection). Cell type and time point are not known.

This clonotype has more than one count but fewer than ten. CDR3 loop: CASSFEGLGIEAFF. CDR3 bases: TGTGCCAGCAGTTTCGAGGGACTAGGGATTGAAGCTTTCTTT. J is TRBJ1-1 and V is TRBV12-3 or TRBV12-4; the D gene is possibly TRBD1 (5 bases). The CDR3 consists of 14 residues. The germline V and J ends were trimmed by 3 bases and 7 bases, with 15 bases remaining between them.

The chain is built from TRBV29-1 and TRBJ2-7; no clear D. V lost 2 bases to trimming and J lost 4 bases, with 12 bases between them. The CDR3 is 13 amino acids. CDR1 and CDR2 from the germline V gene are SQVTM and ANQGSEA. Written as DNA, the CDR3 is TGCAGCGTTGAATATAGGGTCGGGTACGAGCAGTACTTC. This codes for CSVEYRVGYEQYF.

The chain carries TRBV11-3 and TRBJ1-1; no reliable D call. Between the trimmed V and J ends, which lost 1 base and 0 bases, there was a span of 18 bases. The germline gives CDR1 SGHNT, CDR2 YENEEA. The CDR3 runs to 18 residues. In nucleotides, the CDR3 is TGTGCCAGCAGCTTAGGAGGACCTTTCGTTCCTTTGAACACTGAAGCTTTCTTT. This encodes CASSLGGPFVPLNTEAFF.

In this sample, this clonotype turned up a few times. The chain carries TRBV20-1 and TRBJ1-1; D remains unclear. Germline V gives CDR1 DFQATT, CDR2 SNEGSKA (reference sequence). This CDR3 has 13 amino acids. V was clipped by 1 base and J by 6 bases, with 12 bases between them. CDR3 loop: CSARVEGIAEAFF. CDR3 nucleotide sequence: TGCAGTGCTAGAGTCGAGGGAATAGCTGAAGCTTTCTTT.

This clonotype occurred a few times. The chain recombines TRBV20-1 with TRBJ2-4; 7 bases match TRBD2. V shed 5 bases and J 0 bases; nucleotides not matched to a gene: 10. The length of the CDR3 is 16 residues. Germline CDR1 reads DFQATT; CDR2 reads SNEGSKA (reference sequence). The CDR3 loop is CSAADSSGGAKNIQYF. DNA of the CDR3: TGCAGTGCTGCCGATTCTAGCGGAGGAGCCAAAAACATTCAGTACTTC.

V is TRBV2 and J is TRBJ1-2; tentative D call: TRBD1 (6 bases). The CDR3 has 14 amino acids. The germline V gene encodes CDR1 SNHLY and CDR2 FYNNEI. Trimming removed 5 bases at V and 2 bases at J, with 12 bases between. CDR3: CASSWTDLNYGYTF. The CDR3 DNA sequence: TGTGCCAGCAGTTGGACAGACTTAAACTATGGCTACACCTTC.

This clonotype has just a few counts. DNA of the CDR3: TGTGCCAGCAGCTTAGGGCAGACTAGCGGGAGCACAGATACGCAGTATTTT. Its protein is CASSLGQTSGSTDTQYF. The rearrangement links TRBV11-2 to TRBJ2-3; 10 bases are shared with TRBD2. There are 17 residues in the CDR3. Germline V gene data show CDR1 as SGHAT and CDR2 as FQNNGV. J was trimmed by 0 bases and V by 1 base; bases with no gene match: 4.

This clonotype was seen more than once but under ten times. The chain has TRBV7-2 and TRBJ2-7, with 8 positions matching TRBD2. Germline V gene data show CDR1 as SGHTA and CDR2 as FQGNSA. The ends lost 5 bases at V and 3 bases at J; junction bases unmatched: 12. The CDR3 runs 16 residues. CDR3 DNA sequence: TGTGCCAGCAGCCAAGACCAGCGGGAGTTGGGCTACGAGCAGTACTTC. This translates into CASSQDQRELGYEQYF.

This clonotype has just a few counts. The CDR3 is CASSRTSGRPGGQEQFF. For the CDR3, the DNA is TGTGCCAGCAGTCGGACTAGCGGGAGGCCAGGGGGTCAGGAGCAGTTCTTC. This chain uses TRBV12-3 or TRBV12-4 with TRBJ2-1; 14 bases are a match to TRBD2. The CDR3 is 17 residues long. After removal of 5 bases from V and 10 bases from J, the junction contained 13 bases not matched to a gene.

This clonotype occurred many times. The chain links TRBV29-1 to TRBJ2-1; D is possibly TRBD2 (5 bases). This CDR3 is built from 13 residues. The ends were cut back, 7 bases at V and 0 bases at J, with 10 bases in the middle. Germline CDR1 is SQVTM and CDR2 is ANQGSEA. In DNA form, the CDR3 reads TGCAGCGGCCGAGGGAGCTCCTACAATGAGCAGTTCTTC. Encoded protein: CSGRGSSYNEQFF.

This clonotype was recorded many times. DNA for the CDR3: TGTGCCAGCAGCCCGAAGGTTGGAGGAACCACAGATACGCAGTATTTT. Translated: CASSPKVGGTTDTQYF. The chain employs TRBV7-9 and TRBJ2-3, with a possible D match to TRBD2 (5 bases). Trimming removed 5 bases from V and 2 bases from J, with 17 bases in between. CDR1 and CDR2 from the germline V gene are SEHNR and FQNEAQ (reference sequence). The CDR3 totals 16 residues.

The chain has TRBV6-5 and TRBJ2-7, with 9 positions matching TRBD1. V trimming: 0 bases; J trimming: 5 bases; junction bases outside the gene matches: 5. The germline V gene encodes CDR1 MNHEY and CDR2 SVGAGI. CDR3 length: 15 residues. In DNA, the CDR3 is TGTGCCAGCAGTTACTCCGCGGGACAGGGCCACGAGCAGTACTTC. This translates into CASSYSAGQGHEQYF.

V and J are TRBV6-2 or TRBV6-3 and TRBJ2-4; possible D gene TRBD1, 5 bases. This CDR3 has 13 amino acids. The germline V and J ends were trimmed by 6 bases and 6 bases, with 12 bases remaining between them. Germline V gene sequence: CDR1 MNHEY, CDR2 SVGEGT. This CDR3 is CASRHQGLNIQYF. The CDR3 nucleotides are TGTGCCAGCAGACACCAGGGTTTAAACATTCAGTACTTC.

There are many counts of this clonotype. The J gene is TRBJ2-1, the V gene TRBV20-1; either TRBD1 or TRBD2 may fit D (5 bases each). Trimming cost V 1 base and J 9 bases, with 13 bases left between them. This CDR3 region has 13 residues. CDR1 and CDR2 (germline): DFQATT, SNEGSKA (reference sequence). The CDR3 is CSARATEGPEQFF. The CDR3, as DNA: TGCAGTGCTAGAGCTACCGAGGGGCCTGAGCAGTTCTTC.

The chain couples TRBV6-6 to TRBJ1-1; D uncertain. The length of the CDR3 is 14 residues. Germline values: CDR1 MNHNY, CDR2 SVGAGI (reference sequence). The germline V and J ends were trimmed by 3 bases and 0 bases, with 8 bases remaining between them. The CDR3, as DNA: TGTGCCAGCAGTTATTCGGTACTGAACACTGAAGCTTTCTTT. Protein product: CASSYSVLNTEAFF.

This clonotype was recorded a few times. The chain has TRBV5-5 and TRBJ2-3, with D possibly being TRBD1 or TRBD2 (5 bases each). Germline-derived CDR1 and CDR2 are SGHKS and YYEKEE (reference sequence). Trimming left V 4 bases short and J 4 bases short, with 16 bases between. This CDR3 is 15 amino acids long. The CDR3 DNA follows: TGTGCCAGCAGCCCGTACGCAGGGAGCCCAGATACGCAGTATTTT. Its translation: CASSPYAGSPDTQYF.

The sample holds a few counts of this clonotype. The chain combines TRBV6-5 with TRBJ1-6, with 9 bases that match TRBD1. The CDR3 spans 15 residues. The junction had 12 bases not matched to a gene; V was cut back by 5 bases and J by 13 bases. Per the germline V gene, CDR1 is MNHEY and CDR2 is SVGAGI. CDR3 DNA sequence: TGTGCCAGCAGTGCCTCCGGGACAGGGATTTGGCCCCTCCACTTT. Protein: CASSASGTGIWPLHF.

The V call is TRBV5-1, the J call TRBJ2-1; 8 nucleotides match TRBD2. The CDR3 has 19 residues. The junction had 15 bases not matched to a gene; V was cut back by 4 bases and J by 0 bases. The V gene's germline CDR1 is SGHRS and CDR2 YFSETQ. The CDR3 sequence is CASSHPRRAGGDSYNEQFF. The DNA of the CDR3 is TGCGCCAGCAGCCACCCGCGCCGGGCGGGGGGAGACTCCTACAATGAGCAGTTCTTC. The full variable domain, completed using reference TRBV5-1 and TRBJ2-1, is KAGVTQTPRYLIKTRGQQVTLSCSPISGHRSVSWYQQTPGQGLQFLFEYFSETQRNKGNFPGRFSGRQFSNSRSEMNVSTLELGDSALYLCASSHPRRAGGDSYNEQFFGPGTRLTVL.

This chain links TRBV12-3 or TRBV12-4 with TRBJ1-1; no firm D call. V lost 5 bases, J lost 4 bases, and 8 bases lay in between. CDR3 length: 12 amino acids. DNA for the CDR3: TGTGCCAGCAGTAGTTGGGCCACTGAAGCTTTCTTT. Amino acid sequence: CASSSWATEAFF.